The T cell receptor beta chain under discussion was sequenced for a study of metastatic and nonmetastatic thyroid tumors. Study summary: A comparison of repertoires was made across blood and tumor or nodule tissue from malignant and benign thyroid patients.

Study results and limitations: Significantly greater TCR beta diversity was reportedly found in malignant thyroid tumors than in benign nodules (in blood and tumor).

This clone has just a few counts. Its antigen is undetermined. This same CDR3 is encoded by further DNA sequences in the sample. In the authors' workflow: The distant-metastasis classifier for papillary thyroid cancer was built from CDR3 differences across clinicopathological groups. TCRdb used MiXCR to call clones anew from the PCR reads. TCRdb's processing, not the authors' own work, is the source of the V and J calls. In the table there are more than 8,500 clones, about a tenth of which are singletons. There were no patients who had received any treatment before thyroid surgery. This CDR3 region has 13 residues. Germline CDR1 and CDR2: SGDLS and YYNGEE. V dropped 0 bases and J dropped 8 bases, with 11 bases sitting between them.

The sequencing input was tumor tissue. The clonotype comes from a female donor with papillary thyroid cancer or a benign thyroid nodule (not recorded which). Some clones in this sample may be carry-over from other donors' samples. The chain carries TRBV9 and TRBJ2-5; D may match TRBD1 or TRBD2 (6 bases each). The CDR3 bases are TGTGCCAGCAGCGTAGAGGGGGAGGAAACCCAGTACTTC. It is translated as CASSVEGEETQYF.